This T cell receptor beta chain stems from a study of early T cells in non-severe SARS-CoV-2 infection. This clonotype was seen a handful of times. A single record per CDR3 protein comes from TCRdb applying MiXCR to the 5' RACE reads. The sample lists roughly 34,000 distinct CDR3 sequences, under 5.5% occurring once. Sequenced: whole blood. The clonotype originates from an adult who was a healthcare worker with PCR-confirmed SARS-CoV-2 infection or an uninfected control (not recorded which).

CDR3 in amino acids: CASSLYSGGEETQYF. Here the CDR3 DNA reads TGCGCCAGCAGCTTGTATAGCGGGGGGGAAGAGACCCAGTACTTC. The chain recombines TRBV5-1 with TRBJ2-5; 11 nucleotides line up with TRBD2. The CDR3 length is 15 residues. The ends lost 1 base at V and 3 bases at J; junction bases unmatched: 2. The germline CDR1 and CDR2 sequences are SGHRS and YFSETQ.